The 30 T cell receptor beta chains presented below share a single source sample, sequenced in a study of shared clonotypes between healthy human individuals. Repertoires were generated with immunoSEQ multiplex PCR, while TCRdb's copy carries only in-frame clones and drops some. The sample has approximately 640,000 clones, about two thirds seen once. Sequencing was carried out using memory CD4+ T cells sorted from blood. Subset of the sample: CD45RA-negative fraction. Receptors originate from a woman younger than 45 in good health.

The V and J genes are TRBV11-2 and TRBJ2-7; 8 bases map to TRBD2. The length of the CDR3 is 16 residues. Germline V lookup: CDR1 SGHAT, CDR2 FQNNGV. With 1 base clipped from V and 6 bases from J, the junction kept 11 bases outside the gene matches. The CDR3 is CASSLGRGGRDPEQYF. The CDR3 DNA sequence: TGTGCCAGCAGCTTAGGTCGGGGGGGCAGGGACCCCGAGCAGTACTTC.

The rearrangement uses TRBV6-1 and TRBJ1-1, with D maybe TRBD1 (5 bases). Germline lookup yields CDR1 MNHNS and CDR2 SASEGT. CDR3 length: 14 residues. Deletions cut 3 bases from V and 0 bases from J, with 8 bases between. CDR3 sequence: CASSEEGMNTEAFF. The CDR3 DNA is TGTGCCAGCAGTGAGGAGGGGATGAACACTGAAGCTTTCTTT.

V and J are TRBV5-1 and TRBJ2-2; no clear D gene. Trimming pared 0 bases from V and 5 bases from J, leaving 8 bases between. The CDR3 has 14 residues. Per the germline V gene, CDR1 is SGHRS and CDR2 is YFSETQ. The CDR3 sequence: CASSLGQVTGELFF. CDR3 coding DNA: TGCGCCAGCAGCTTGGGGCAGGTAACCGGGGAGCTGTTTTTT.

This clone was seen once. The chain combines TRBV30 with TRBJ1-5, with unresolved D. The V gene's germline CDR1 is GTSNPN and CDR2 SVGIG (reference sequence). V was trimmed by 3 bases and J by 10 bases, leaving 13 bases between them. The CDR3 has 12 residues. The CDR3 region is CAWRTWVCPQHF. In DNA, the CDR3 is TGTGCCTGGAGAACATGGGTGTGTCCCCAGCATTTT. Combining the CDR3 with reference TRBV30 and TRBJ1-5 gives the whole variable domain SQTIHQWPATLVQPVGSPLSLECTVEGTSNPNLYWYRQAAGRGLQLLFYSVGIGQISSEVPQNLSASRPQDRQFILSSKKLLLSDSGFYLCAWRTWVCPQHFGDGTRLSIL.

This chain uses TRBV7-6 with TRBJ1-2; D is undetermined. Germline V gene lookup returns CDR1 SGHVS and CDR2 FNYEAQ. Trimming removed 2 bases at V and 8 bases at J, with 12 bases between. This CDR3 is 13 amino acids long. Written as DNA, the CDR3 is TGTGCCAGCAGCTTAAATGGGCTCTCCGGCTACACCTTC. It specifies CASSLNGLSGYTF.

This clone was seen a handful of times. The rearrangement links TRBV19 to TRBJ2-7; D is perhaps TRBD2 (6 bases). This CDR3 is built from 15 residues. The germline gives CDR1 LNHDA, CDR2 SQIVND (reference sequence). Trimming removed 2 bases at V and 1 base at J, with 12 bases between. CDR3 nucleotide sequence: TGTGCCAGTAGTATAAGGGACTCGGGGTCCTACGAGCAGTACTTC. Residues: CASSIRDSGSYEQYF.

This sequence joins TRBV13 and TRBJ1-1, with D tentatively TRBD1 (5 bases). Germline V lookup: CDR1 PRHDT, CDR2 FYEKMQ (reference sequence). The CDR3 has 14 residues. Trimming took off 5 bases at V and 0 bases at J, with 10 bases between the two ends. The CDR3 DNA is TGTGCCAGCAGCGTGGGACGGTTGAACACTGAAGCTTTCTTT. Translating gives CASSVGRLNTEAFF.

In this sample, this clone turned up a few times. CDR3 loop: CASRLDRRVEAFF. Here the CDR3 DNA reads TGTGCCAGCAGATTGGACAGGAGGGTTGAAGCTTTCTTT. This chain uses TRBV28 with TRBJ1-1; TRBD1 matches at 7 bases. Germline V gene lookup returns CDR1 MDHEN and CDR2 SYDVKM. The CDR3 has 13 amino acids. V shed 6 bases, J shed 7 bases, and the junction held 8 bases outside the gene matches.

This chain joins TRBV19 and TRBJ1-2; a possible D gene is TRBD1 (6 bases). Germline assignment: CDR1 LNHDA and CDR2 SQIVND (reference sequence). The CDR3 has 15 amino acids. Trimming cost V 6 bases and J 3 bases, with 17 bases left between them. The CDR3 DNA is TGTGCCAGTAGGAGAGGTAGGGGGTTGGACTATGGCTACACCTTC. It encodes CASRRGRGLDYGYTF.

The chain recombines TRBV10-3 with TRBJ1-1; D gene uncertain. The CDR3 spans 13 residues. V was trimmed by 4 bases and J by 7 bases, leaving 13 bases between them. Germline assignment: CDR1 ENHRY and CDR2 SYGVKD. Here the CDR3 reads CAISVQGGFEAFF. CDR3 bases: TGTGCCATCAGTGTTCAAGGTGGCTTTGAAGCTTTCTTT.

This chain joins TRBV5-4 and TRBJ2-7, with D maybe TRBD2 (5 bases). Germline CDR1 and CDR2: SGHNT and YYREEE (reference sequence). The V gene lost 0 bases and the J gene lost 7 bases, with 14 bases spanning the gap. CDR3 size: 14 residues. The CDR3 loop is CASSLGHRSGEQYF. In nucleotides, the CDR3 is TGTGCCAGCAGCTTGGGGCACCGTTCGGGGGAGCAGTACTTC.

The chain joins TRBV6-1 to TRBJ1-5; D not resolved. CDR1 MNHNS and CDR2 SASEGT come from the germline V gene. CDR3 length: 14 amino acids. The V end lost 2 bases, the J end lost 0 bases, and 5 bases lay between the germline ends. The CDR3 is CASSESGSNQPQHF. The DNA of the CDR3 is TGTGCCAGCAGTGAATCGGGTAGCAATCAGCCCCAGCATTTT.

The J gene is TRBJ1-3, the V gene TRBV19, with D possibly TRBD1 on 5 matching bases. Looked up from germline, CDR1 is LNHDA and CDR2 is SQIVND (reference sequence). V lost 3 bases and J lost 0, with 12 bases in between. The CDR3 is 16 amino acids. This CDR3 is CASSIRDSPSGNTIYF. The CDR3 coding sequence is TGTGCCAGTAGTATTCGCGACAGTCCCTCTGGAAACACCATATATTTT.

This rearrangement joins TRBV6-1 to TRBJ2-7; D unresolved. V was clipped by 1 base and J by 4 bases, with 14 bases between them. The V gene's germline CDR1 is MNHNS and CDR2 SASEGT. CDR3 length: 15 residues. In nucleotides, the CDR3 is TGTGCCAGCAGTGAAGGTCCGGAGATTAAGTACGAGCAGTACTTC. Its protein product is CASSEGPEIKYEQYF.

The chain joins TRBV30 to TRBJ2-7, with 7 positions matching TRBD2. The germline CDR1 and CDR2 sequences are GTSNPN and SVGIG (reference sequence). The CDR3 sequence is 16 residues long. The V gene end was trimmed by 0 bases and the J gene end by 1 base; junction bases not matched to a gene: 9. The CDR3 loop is CAWSVPRASGSYEQYF. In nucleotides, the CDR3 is TGTGCCTGGAGTGTACCTCGGGCTAGCGGTTCCTACGAGCAGTACTTC.

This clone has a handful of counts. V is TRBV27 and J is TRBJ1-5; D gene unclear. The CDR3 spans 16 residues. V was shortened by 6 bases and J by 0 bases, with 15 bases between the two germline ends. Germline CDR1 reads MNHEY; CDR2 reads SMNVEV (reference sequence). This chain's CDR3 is CASRRSDGFSNQPQHF. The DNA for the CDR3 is TGTGCCAGCAGACGATCGGACGGCTTTAGCAATCAGCCCCAGCATTTT.

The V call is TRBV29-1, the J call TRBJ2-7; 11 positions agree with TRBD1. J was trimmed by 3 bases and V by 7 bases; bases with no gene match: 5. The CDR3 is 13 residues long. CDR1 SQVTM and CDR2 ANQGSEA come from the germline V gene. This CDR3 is CSAVGTGGYEQYF. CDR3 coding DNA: TGCAGCGCAGTCGGGACAGGGGGCTACGAGCAGTACTTC.

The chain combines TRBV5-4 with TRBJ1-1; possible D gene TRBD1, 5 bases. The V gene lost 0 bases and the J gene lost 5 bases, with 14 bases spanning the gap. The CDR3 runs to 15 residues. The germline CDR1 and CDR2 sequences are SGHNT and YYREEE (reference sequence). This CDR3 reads CASSLALGAGTEAFF. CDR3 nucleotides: TGTGCCAGCAGCTTGGCCCTTGGGGCCGGTACTGAAGCTTTCTTT. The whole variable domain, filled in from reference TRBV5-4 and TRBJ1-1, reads ETGVTQSPTHLIKTRGQQVTLRCSSQSGHNTVSWYQQALGQGPQFIFQYYREEENGRGNFPPRFSGLQFPNYSSELNVNALELDDSALYLCASSLALGAGTEAFFGQGTRLTVV.

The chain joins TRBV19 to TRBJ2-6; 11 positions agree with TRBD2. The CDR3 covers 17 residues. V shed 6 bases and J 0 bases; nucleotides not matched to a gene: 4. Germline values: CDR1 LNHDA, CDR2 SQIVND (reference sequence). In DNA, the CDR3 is TGTGCCAGTAGACATAGCGGGAGGGCCTCTGGGGCCAACGTCCTGACTTTC. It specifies CASRHSGRASGANVLTF. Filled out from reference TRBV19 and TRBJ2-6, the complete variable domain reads DGGITQSPKYLFRKEGQNVTLSCEQNLNHDAMYWYRQDPGQGLRLIYYSQIVNDFQKGDIAEGYSVSREKKESFPLTVTSAQKNPTAFYLCASRHSGRASGANVLTFGAGSRLTVL.

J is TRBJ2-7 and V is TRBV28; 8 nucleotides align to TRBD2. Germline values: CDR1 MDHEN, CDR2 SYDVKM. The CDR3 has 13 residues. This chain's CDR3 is CASGVGGSYEQYF. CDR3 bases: TGTGCTAGCGGGGTCGGGGGCTCCTACGAGCAGTACTTC.

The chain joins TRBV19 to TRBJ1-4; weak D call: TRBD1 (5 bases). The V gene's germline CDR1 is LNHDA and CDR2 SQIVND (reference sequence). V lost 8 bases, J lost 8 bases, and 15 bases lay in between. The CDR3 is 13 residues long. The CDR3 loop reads CASLPRKGEKLFF. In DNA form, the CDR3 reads TGTGCCAGTCTCCCACGGAAGGGGGAAAAACTGTTTTTT.

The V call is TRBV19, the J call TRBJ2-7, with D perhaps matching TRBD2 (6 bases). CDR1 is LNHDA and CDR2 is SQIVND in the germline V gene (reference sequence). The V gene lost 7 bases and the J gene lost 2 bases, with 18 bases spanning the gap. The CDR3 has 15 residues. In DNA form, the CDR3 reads TGTGCCAGTACCGATGGGGCGGGGCCAGCCTACGAGCAGTACTTC. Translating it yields CASTDGAGPAYEQYF.

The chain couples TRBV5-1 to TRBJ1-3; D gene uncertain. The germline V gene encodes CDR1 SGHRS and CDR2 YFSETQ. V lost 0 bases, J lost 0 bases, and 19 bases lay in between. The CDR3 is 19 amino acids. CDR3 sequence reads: CASSLALATDRRSGNTIYF. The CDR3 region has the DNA TGCGCCAGCAGCTTGGCTTTGGCCACCGACCGCCGCTCTGGAAACACCATATATTTT.

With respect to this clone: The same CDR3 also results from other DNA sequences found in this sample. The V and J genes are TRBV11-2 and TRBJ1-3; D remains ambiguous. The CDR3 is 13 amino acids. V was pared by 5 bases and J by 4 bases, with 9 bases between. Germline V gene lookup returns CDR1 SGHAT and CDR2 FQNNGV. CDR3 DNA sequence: TGTGCCAGCAGCCTTGCCCCCGGAAACACCATATATTTT. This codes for CASSLAPGNTIYF.

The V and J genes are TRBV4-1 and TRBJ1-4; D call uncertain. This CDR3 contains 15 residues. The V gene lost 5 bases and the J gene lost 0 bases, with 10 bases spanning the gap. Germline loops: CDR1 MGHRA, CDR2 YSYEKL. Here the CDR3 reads CASSKTTSTNEKLFF. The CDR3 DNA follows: TGCGCCAGCAGCAAAACGACGTCAACTAATGAAAAACTGTTTTTT.

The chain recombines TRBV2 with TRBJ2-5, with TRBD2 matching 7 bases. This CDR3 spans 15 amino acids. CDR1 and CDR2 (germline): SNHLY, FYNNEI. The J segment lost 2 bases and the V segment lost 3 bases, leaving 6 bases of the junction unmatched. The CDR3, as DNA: TGTGCCAGCAGTGACGGCGGGAGCGGTCAAGAGACCCAGTACTTC. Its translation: CASSDGGSGQETQYF.

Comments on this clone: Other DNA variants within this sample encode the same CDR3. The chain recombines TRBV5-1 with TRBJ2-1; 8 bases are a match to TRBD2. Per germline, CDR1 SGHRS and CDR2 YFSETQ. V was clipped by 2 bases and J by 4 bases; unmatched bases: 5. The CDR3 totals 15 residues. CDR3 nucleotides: TGCGCCAGCAGCTTAAGTACTAGCGGATACAATGAGCAGTTCTTC. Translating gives CASSLSTSGYNEQFF. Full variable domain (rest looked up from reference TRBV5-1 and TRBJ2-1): KAGVTQTPRYLIKTRGQQVTLSCSPISGHRSVSWYQQTPGQGLQFLFEYFSETQRNKGNFPGRFSGRQFSNSRSEMNVSTLELGDSALYLCASSLSTSGYNEQFFGPGTRLTVL.

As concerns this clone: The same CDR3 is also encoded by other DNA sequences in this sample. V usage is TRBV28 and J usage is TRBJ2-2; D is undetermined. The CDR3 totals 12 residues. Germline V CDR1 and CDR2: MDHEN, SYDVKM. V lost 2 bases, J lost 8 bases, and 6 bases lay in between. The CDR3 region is CASSLRTGELFF. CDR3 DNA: TGTGCCAGCAGTTTAAGGACGGGGGAGCTGTTTTTT.

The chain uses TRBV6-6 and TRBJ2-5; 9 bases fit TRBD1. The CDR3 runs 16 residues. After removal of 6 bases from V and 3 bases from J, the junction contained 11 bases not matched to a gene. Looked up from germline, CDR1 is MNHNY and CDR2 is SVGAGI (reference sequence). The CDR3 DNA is TGTGCCAGCAGACCGGGTATAGGGGACAGGGAAGAGACCCAGTACTTC. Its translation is CASRPGIGDREETQYF.

CDR3 in amino acids: CASSISGGPGTEAFF. The CDR3 DNA reads as TGTGCCAGTAGTATAAGTGGGGGGCCGGGCACTGAAGCTTTCTTT. The genes are TRBV19 and TRBJ1-1, with D perhaps TRBD1 (6 bases). The CDR3 is 15 amino acids. Trimming cost V 2 bases and J 4 bases, with 14 bases left between them. Germline V gene sequence: CDR1 LNHDA, CDR2 SQIVND (reference sequence).